A single sample gave rise to the 8 T cell receptor beta chains below, sequenced in a study of blood T cell repertoires in COVID-19. Method: immunoSEQ multiplex PCR; TCRdb's copy keeps in-frame clones and lacks some. The sample carries tens of thousands of clones, roughly 72% recorded once. Sequencing was performed on peripheral blood. These receptors were obtained from a woman in her 70s with COVID-19, enrolled during active disease.

The V gene is TRBV11-2, the J gene TRBJ2-1; D perhaps matches TRBD2 (6 bases). The V end was cut by 4 bases, the J end by 0 bases, with 19 bases between. Germline V lookup: CDR1 SGHAT, CDR2 FQNNGV. The CDR3 sequence is 18 residues long. The CDR3 nucleotides are TGTGCCAGCAGCTCCGGGCTACTAGCTCTGAGCTCCTACAATGAGCAGTTCTTC. The encoded protein is CASSSGLLALSSYNEQFF.

The chain recombines TRBV19 with TRBJ1-1; no clear D. Between the trimmed V and J ends, which lost 5 bases and 0 bases, there was a span of 16 bases. Per the germline V gene, CDR1 is LNHDA and CDR2 is SQIVND (reference sequence). This CDR3 contains 16 residues. This CDR3 is CASSSDFLTLNTEAFF. Written as DNA, the CDR3 is TGTGCCAGTAGTTCGGACTTTCTTACTTTGAACACTGAAGCTTTCTTT.

The gene calls are TRBV9 and TRBJ2-1, with 7 bases lining up with TRBD2. Per the germline V gene, CDR1 is SGDLS and CDR2 is YYNGEE. Unmatched junction bases numbered 7, after V lost 0 bases and J lost 7 bases. This CDR3 is built from 15 residues. As DNA, the CDR3 is TGTGCCAGCAGCGTAGGAGGCGGGAGTTGGAATGAGCAGTTCTTC. Translation: CASSVGGGSWNEQFF.

This chain connects TRBV5-6 to TRBJ2-4, with a tentative D call TRBD1 (5 bases). Between the trimmed V and J ends, which lost 0 bases and 2 bases, there was a span of 9 bases. Germline loops: CDR1 SGHDT, CDR2 YYEEEE. This CDR3 is 15 amino acids long. The CDR3 nucleotides are TGTGCCAGCAGCTTGGAGGTGGGGCCCAAAAACATTCAGTACTTC. Amino acids: CASSLEVGPKNIQYF.

This clone has a handful of counts. The chain carries TRBV6-2 or TRBV6-3 and TRBJ2-1, with 9 bases identical to TRBD1. V trimming: 2 bases; J trimming: 1 base; junction bases outside the gene matches: 9. Germline values: CDR1 MNHEY, CDR2 SVGEGT. The CDR3 has 18 residues. The chain's CDR3 is CASSYGPPGQGSYNEQFF. The CDR3 DNA follows: TGTGCCAGCAGTTACGGGCCCCCGGGACAGGGTTCCTACAATGAGCAGTTCTTC.

The gene calls are TRBV19 and TRBJ1-2, with D possibly TRBD1 on 5 matching bases. V lost 3 bases and J lost 2, with 19 bases in between. Germline CDR1 reads LNHDA; CDR2 reads SQIVND (reference sequence). The CDR3 loop spans 17 amino acids. This CDR3 reads CASSMRGTQRRNYGYTF. The CDR3 DNA follows: TGTGCCAGTAGTATGCGGGGGACCCAAAGAAGAAACTATGGCTACACCTTC. Complete variable domain (other parts from reference TRBV19 and TRBJ1-2): DGGITQSPKYLFRKEGQNVTLSCEQNLNHDAMYWYRQDPGQGLRLIYYSQIVNDFQKGDIAEGYSVSREKKESFPLTVTSAQKNPTAFYLCASSMRGTQRRNYGYTFGSGTRLTVV.

The chain recombines TRBV18 with TRBJ2-2; D is perhaps TRBD1 (6 bases). The CDR3 has 14 residues. Trimming removed 6 bases from V and 3 bases from J, with 11 bases in between. Germline V gene data show CDR1 as KGHSH and CDR2 as LQKENI. The CDR3 loop reads CASSSGQYTGELFF. In DNA form, the CDR3 reads TGTGCCAGCTCCTCTGGACAGTACACCGGGGAGCTGTTTTTT.

The V gene is TRBV4-2, the J gene TRBJ2-1; 10 bases map to TRBD1. This CDR3 has 16 amino acids. Germline assignment: CDR1 LGHNA and CDR2 YNFKEQ. The V gene end was trimmed by 1 base and the J gene end by 8 bases; junction bases not matched to a gene: 8. The DNA for the CDR3 is TGTGCCAGCAGCCAAGTCCAAGGACAGGGGGTGGATGAGCAGTTCTTC. Its protein is CASSQVQGQGVDEQFF.